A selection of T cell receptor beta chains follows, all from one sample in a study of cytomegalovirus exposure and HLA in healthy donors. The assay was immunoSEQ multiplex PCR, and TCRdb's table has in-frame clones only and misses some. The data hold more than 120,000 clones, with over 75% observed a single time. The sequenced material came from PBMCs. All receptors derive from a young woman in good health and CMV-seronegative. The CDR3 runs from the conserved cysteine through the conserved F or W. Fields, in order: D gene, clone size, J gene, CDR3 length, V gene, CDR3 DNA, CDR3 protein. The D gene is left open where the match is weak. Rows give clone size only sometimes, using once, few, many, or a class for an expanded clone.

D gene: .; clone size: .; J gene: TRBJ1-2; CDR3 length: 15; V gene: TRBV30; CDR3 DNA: TGTGCCTGGAGTGTACCCCCAGCAGGGGCCCATGGCTACACCTTC; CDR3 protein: CAWSVPPAGAHGYTF
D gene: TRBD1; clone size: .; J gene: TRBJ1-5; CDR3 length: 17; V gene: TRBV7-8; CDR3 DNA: TGTGCCAGCAGCACTCGACAGGGGGGATATAGCAATCAGCCCCAGCATTTT; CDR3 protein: CASSTRQGGYSNQPQHF
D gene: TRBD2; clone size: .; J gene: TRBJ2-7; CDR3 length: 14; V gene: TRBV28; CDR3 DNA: TGTGCCAGCAGTTTTCTAGCGGGAGCCGGCGAGCAGTACTTC; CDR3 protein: CASSFLAGAGEQYF
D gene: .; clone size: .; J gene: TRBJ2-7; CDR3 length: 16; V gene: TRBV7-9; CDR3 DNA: TGTTCCAGCAGCTTCCCTAGACAGGCAGACTACTACGAGCAGTACTTC; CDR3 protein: CSSSFPRQADYYEQYF
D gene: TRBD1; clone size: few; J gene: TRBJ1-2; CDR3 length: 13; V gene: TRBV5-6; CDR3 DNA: TGTGCCAGCAGTTTGGACAGGGGCTCTGGCTACACCTTC; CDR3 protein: CASSLDRGSGYTF
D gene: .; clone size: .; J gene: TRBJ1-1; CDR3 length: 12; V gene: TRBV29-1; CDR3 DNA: TGCAGCGTGCCTGAGGGGAACACTGAAGCTTTCTTT; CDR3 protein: CSVPEGNTEAFF
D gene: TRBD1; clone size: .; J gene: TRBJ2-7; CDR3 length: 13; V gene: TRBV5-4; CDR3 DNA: TGTGCCAGCAGCTTACAGGGGCCCTACGAGCAGTACTTC; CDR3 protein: CASSLQGPYEQYF
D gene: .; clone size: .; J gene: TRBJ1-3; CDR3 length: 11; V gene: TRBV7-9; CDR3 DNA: TGTGCCAGCAGTTCTAGCAACACCATATATTTT; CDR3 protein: CASSSSNTIYF
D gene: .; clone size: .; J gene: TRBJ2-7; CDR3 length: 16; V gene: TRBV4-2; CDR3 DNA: TGTGCCAGCAGCCAAGATTTCGGGGACAACTCCTACGAGCAGTACTTC; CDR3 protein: CASSQDFGDNSYEQYF
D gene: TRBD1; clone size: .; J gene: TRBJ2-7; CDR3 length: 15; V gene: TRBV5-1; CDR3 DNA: TGCGCCAGCAGCCCGGAGGCGACAGGGGAAAGGGAGCAGTACTTC; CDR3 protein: CASSPEATGEREQYF